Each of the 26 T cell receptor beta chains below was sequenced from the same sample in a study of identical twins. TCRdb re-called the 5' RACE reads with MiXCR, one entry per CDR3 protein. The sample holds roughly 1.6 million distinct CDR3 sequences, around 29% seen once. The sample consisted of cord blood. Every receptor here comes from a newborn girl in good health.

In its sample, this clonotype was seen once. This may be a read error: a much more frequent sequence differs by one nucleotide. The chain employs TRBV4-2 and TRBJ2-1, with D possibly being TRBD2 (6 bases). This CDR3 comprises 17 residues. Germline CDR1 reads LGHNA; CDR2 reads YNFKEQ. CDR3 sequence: CAGSQGVLASSYNEQFF. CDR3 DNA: TGTGCCGGCAGCCAAGGGGTCCTAGCGAGCTCCTACAATGAGCAGTTCTTC.

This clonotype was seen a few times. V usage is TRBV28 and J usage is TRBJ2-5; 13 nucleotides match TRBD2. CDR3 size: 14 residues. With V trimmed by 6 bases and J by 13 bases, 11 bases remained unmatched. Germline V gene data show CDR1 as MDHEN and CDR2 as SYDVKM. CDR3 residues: CASSAGTSGVFLYF. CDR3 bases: TGTGCCAGCAGCGCCGGGACTAGCGGGGTTTTCTTGTACTTC.

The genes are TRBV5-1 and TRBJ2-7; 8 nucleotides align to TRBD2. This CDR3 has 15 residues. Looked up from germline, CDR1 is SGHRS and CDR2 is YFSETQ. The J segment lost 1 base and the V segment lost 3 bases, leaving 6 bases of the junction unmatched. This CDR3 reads CASSYSGSVSYEQYF. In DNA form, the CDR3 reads TGCGCCAGCAGCTACAGCGGGAGCGTATCCTACGAGCAGTACTTC.

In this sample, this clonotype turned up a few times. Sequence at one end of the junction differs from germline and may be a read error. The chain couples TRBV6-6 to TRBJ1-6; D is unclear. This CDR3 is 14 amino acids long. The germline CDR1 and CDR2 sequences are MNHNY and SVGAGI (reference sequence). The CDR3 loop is CASSRTLYNSPPHF. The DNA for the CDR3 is TGTGCCAGCAGCCGGACCCTTTACAATTCACCCCCCCACTTT.

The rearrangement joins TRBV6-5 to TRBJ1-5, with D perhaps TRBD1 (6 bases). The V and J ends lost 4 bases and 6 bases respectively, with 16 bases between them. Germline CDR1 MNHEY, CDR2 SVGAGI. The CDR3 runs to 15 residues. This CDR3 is CASSSSYRDGQPQHF. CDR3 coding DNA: TGTGCCAGCAGTTCCTCCTACAGGGACGGTCAGCCCCAGCATTTT.

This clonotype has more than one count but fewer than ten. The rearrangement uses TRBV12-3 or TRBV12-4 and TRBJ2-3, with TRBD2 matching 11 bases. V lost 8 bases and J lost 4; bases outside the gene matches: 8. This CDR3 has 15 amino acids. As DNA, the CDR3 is TGTGCCAGCGACCGTAGCGGGGGGGCGCCAGATACGCAGTATTTT. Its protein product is CASDRSGGAPDTQYF.

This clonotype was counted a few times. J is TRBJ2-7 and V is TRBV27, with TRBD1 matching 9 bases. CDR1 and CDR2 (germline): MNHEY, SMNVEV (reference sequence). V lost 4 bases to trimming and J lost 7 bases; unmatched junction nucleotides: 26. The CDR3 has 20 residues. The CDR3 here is CASSSLLDRLTPDRGGEQYF. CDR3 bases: TGTGCCAGCAGTTCATTACTCGACCGCCTAACACCGGACAGGGGAGGAGAGCAGTACTTC.

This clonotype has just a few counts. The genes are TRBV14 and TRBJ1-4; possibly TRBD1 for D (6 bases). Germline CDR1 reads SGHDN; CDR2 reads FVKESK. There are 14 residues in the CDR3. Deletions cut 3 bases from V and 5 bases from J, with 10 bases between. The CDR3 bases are TGTGCCAGCAGCCACAGGGGCCAAAATGAAAAACTGTTTTTT. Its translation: CASSHRGQNEKLFF.

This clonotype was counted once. The CDR3 bases are TGCAGTGCTAGCGAACCTAGTGCCAGCTCCTACAATGAGCAGTTCTTC. Protein product: CSASEPSASSYNEQFF. The chain couples TRBV20-1 to TRBJ2-1, with D uncertain. CDR1 is DFQATT and CDR2 is SNEGSKA in the germline V gene (reference sequence). The germline V and J ends were trimmed by 3 bases and 0 bases, with 15 bases remaining between them. The CDR3 spans 16 residues.

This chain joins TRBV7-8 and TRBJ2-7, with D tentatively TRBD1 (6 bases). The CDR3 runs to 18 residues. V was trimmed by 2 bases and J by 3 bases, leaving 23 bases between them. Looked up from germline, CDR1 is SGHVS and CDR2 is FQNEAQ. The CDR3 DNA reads TGTGCCAGCAGCTTACCACGGGATCCGATTCAGGGGCTCTACGAGCAGTACTTC. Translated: CASSLPRDPIQGLYEQYF.

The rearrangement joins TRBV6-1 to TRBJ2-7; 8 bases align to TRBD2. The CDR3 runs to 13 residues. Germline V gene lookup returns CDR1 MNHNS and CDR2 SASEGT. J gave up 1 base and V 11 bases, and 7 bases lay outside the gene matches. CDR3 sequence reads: CAGVTSGSYEQYF. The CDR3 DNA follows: TGTGCCGGAGTTACTAGCGGATCCTACGAGCAGTACTTC.

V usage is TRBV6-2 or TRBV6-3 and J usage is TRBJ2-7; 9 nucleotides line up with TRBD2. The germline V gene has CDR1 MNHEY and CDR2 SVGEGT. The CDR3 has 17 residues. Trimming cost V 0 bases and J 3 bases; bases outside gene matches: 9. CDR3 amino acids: CASSYSWSSGNYYEQYF. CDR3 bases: TGTGCCAGCAGTTACTCATGGTCTAGCGGGAACTACTACGAGCAGTACTTC.

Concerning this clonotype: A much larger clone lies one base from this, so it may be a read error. Here the CDR3 DNA reads TGTGCCAGCAGTTTCCTTCTCGGCGGAGGGGGAGACAATGAGCAGTTCTTC. The encoded protein is CASSFLLGGGGDNEQFF. This chain uses TRBV28 with TRBJ2-1; either TRBD1 or TRBD2 may fit D (6 bases each). V gave up 3 bases and J gave up 5 bases, with 20 bases separating them. This CDR3 is 17 amino acids long. Per the germline V gene, CDR1 is MDHEN and CDR2 is SYDVKM.

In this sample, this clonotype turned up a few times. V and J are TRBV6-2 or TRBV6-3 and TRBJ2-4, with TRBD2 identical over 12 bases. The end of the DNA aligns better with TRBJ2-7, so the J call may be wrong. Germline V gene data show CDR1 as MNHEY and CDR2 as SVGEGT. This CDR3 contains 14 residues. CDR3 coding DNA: TGTGCCAGCAGTTATATGACTAGCGGGGGCGAGCAGTACTTC. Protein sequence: CASSYMTSGGEQYF.

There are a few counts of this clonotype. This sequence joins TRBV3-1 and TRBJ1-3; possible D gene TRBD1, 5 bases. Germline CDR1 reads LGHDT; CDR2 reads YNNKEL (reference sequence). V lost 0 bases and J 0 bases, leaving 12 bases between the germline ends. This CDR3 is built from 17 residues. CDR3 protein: CASSQDSGTSSGNTIYF. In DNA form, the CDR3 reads TGTGCCAGCAGCCAAGATTCTGGGACCTCCTCTGGAAACACCATATATTTT.

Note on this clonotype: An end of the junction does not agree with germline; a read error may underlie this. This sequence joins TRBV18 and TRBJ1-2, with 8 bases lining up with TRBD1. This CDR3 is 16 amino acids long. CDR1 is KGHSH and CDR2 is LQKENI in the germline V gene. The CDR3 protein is CANSVFPGQGGDGYTF. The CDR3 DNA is TGTGCCAACTCAGTTTTCCCCGGACAGGGCGGCGATGGCTACACCTTC.

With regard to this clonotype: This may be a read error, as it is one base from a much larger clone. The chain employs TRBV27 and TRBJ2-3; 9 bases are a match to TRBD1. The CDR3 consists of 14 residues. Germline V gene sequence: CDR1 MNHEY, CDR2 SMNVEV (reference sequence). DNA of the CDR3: TGTACCAGCAGTCGGACAGGGGCTACAGATACGCAGTATTTT. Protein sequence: CTSSRTGATDTQYF.

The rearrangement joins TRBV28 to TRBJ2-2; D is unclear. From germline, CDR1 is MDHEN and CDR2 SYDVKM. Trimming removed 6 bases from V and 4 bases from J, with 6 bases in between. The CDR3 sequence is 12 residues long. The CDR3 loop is CASRLGTGELFF. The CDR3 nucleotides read TGTGCCAGCAGGTTGGGCACCGGGGAGCTGTTTTTT.

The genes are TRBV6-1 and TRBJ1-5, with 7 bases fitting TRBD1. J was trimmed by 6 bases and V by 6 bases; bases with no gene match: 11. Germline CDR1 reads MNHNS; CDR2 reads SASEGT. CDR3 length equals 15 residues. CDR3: CASRNHQGVGQPQHF. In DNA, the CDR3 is TGTGCCAGCAGGAACCATCAGGGGGTGGGTCAGCCCCAGCATTTT.

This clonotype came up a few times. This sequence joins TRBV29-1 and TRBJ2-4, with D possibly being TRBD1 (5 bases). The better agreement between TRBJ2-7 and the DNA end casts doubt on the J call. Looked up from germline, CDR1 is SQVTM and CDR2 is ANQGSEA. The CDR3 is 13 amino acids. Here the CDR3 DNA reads TGCAGCGCTGTGGGGCGACTCTCCTACGAGCAGTACTTC. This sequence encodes CSAVGRLSYEQYF.

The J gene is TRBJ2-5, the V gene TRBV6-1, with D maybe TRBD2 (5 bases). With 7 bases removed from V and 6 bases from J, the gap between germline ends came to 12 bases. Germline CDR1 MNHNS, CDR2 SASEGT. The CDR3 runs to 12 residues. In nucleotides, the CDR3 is TGTGCCAGCATATCGCCGGGGAAGACCCAGTACTTC. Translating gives CASISPGKTQYF.

The CDR3 loop reads CASSQGDLGNYKNIQYF. CDR3 nucleotides: TGTGCCAGCAGCCAAGGGGACTTAGGCAATTACAAAAACATTCAGTACTTC. The rearrangement joins TRBV4-2 to TRBJ2-4; the D gene is possibly TRBD2 (6 bases). This CDR3 is 17 amino acids long. Germline V gene data show CDR1 as LGHNA and CDR2 as YNFKEQ. Trimming left V 1 base short and J 3 bases short, with 16 bases between.

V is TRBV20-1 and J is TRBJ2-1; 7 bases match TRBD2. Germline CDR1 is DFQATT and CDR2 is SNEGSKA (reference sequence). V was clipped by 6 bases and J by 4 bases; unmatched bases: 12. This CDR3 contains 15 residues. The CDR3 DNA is TGCAGTGCGAGGTCAGCTAGCGGCCCTTACAATGAGCAGTTCTTC. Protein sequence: CSARSASGPYNEQFF.

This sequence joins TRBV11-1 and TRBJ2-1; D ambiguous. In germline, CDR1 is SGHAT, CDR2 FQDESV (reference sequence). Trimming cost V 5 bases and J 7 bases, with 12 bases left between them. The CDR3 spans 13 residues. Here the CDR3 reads CASSHAVKNEQFF. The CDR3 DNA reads TGTGCCAGCAGCCATGCAGTTAAGAATGAGCAGTTCTTC.

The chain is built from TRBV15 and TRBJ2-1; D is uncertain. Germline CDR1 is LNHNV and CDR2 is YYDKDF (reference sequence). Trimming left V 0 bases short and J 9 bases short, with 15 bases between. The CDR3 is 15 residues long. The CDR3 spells CATSRDKASEFEQFF. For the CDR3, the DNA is TGTGCCACCAGCAGAGATAAGGCCTCGGAGTTTGAGCAGTTCTTC.

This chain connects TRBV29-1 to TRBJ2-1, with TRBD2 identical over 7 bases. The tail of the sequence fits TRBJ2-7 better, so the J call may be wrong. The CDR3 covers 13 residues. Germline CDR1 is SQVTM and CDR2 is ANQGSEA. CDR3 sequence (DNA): TGCAGCGTCGGGAGGAGGGCGGAAAATGAGCAGTACTTC. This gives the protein CSVGRRAENEQYF.